This T cell receptor (beta chain) was found in a study of cytomegalovirus exposure and HLA in healthy donors. Study-level points and caveats: Sequencing likely produced, as an artifact, a cluster of highly shared sequence variants. Donors belonging to an Asian-associated ancestry cluster reportedly showed fewer N-insertions in productive TCRs than the roughly 700-donor mean, according to what a later analysis found. The study had only CMV serostatus as immune exposure information. A link between a missense DCLRE1C variant and TCR beta V- and J-gene trimming emerged from a later analysis.

As regards this clone: Its antigen is unknown.

This CDR3 spans 12 amino acids. The V and J ends lost 5 bases and 4 bases respectively, with 8 bases between them. Germline values: CDR1 PRHDT, CDR2 FYEKMQ (reference sequence). Amplification used 60 Vbeta primers and 13 Jbeta primers. Method: immunoSEQ multiplex PCR; TCRdb's copy keeps in-frame clones and lacks some. Among over 65,000 clones listed, around 80% were seen once. This receptor was identified in a man in his forties in good health and CMV-seronegative. This chain connects TRBV13 to TRBJ1-1; D is ambiguous. Sequencing used PBMCs. CDR3 in DNA: TGTGCCAGCAGCCCACGGGGCACTGAAGCTTTCTTT. This gives the protein CASSPRGTEAFF. Full variable domain (rest looked up from reference TRBV13 and TRBJ1-1): AAGVIQSPRHLIKEKRETATLKCYPIPRHDTVYWYQQGPGQDPQFLISFYEKMQSDKGSIPDRFSAQQFSDYHSELNMSSLELGDSALYFCASSPRGTEAFFGQGTRLTVV.